This TCR beta chain derives from a study of identical twins. A few counts support this clonotype. What it binds is unknown. Germline loops: CDR1 GTSNPN, CDR2 SVGIG (reference sequence). The CDR3 spans 13 residues. V lost 2 bases to trimming and J lost 4 bases; unmatched junction nucleotides: 5. Whole-study results and caveats: Out-of-frame TCR alpha sharing observed in monozygotic twins exceeded model estimates. Alpha sequences out of frame and shared by twins had excess low generation probability.

Unique molecular identifiers were present on the cDNA, which also gained a universal primer site by template switching. MiXCR was run by TCRdb on the 5' RACE reads, yielding one entry per CDR3 protein. The sample has 550,000 to 700,000 distinct CDR3 sequences, around 9.6% seen once. The same specimen was also included in a second study, on yellow fever vaccine responses in identical twins.

The sequenced sample consisted of PBMCs. The V call is TRBV30, the J call TRBJ2-7; TRBD1 matches at 7 bases. This sequence was found in a woman in her late teens or twenties in good health. CDR3 sequence (DNA): TGTGCCTGGAGTTTGACAGGGATTTACGAGCAGTACTTC. It translates to CAWSLTGIYEQYF. Using reference TRBV30 and TRBJ2-7 for the parts outside the CDR3, the full variable domain is SQTIHQWPATLVQPVGSPLSLECTVEGTSNPNLYWYRQAAGRGLQLLFYSVGIGQISSEVPQNLSASRPQDRQFILSSKKLLLSDSGFYLCAWSLTGIYEQYFGPGTRLTVT.